This T cell receptor (beta chain) was recovered during a study of blood T cell repertoires in COVID-19. Study-wide background: Sites in the United States, Italy and Spain provided acute and convalescent COVID-19 samples. T cells, B-cell-depleted T cells, or PBMCs supplied cDNA or gDNA.

Per the study methods: It was from reference gene primer amplification that nucleated cell counts were estimated. The protocol was immunoSEQ multiplex PCR, while the TCRdb copy is restricted to in-frame clones and leaves out a portion. That table is the source of V, J and clone size, and D and trimming were worked out from the DNA. The table has under 200,000 clones, more than 75% seen once. Germline CDR1 is SGHDT and CDR2 is YYEEEE. This CDR3 region has 13 residues. The ends were cut back, 7 bases at V and 5 bases at J, with 13 bases in the middle. Living in about 25 US areas, the participants were between about 18 and 90 years of age.

This TCR derives from a man aged 40-49 years with acute COVID-19. Sequenced material: PBMCs or T cells enriched from blood (not recorded which). This chain uses TRBV5-6 with TRBJ2-1, with a possible D match to TRBD2 (5 bases). CDR3 sequence reads: CASGSLPNNEQFF. The CDR3 DNA follows: TGTGCCAGCGGGAGTCTCCCGAACAATGAGCAGTTCTTC.